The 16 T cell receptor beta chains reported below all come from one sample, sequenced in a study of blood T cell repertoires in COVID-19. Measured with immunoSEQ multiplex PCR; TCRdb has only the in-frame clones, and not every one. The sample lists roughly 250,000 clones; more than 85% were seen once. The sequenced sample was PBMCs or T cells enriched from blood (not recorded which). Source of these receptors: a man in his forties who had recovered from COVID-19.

CDR3 DNA sequence: TGCGCCAGCAGCCAAGATATCGGGATAAACTATGGCTACACCTTC. The encoded protein is CASSQDIGINYGYTF. The chain carries TRBV4-1 and TRBJ1-2, with no clear D. The CDR3 is 15 residues long. Trimming removed 0 bases from V and 2 bases from J, with 10 bases in between. Germline CDR1 is MGHRA and CDR2 is YSYEKL.

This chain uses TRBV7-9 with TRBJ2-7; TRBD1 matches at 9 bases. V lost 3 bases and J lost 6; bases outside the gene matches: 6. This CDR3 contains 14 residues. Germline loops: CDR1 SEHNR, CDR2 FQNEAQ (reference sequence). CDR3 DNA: TGTGCCAGCAGCTTCGGGACAGGGTTTGCCGAGCAGTACTTC. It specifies CASSFGTGFAEQYF.

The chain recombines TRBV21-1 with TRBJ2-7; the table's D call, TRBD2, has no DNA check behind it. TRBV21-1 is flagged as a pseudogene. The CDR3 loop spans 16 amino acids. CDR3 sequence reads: CASLTGTSGKAHEQYF. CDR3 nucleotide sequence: TGTGCCAGCCTGACCGGGACTAGCGGGAAAGCACACGAGCAGTACTTC.

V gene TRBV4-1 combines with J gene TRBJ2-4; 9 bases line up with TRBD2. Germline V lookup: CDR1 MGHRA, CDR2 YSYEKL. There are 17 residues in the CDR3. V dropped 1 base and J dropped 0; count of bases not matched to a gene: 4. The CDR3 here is CASSQVGTSIAKNIQYF. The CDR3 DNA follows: TGCGCCAGCAGCCAAGTCGGGACTAGCATAGCCAAAAACATTCAGTACTTC.

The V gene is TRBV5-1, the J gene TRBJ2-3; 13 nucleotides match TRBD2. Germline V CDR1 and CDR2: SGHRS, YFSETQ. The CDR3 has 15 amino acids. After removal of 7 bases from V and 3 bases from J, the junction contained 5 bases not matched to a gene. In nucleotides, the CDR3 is TGCGCCAGCCGGACTAGCGGGGGTTGGACAGATACGCAGTATTTT. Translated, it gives CASRTSGGWTDTQYF.

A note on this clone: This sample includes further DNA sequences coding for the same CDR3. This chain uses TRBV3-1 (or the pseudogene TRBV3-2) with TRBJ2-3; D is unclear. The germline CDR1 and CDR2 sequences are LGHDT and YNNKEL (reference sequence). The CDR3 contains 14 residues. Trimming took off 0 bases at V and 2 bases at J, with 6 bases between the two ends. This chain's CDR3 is CASSQDISTDTQYF. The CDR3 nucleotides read TGTGCCAGCAGCCAAGATATCTCCACAGATACGCAGTATTTT.

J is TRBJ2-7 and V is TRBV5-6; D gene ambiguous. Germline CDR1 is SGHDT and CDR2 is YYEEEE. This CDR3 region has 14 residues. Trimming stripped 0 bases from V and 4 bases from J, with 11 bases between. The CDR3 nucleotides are TGTGCCAGCAGCTTGGCCTCGAGGATTTACGAGCAGTACTTC. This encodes CASSLASRIYEQYF. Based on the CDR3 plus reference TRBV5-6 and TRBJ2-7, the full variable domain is DAGVTQSPTHLIKTRGQQVTLRCSPKSGHDTVSWYQQALGQGPQFIFQYYEEEERQRGNFPDRFSGHQFPNYSSELNVNALLLGDSALYLCASSLASRIYEQYFGPGTRLTVT.

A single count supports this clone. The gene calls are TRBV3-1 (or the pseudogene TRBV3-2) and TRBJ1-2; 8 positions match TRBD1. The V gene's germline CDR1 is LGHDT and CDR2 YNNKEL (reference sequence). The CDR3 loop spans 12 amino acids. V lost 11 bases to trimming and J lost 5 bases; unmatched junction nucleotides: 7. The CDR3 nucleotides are TGTGCCGTTGACAGGGGAGGGTATGGCTACACCTTC. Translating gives CAVDRGGYGYTF.

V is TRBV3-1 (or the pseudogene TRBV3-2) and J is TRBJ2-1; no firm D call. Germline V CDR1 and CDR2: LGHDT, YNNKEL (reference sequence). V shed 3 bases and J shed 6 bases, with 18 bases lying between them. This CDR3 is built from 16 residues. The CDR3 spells CASSHSRSVPSNEQFF. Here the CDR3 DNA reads TGTGCCAGCAGCCATTCCAGGTCGGTCCCGAGCAATGAGCAGTTCTTC.

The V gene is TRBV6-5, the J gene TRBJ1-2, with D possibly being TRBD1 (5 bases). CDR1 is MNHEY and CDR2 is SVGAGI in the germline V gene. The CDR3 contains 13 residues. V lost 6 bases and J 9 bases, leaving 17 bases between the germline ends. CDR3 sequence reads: CASRPTEATRYTF. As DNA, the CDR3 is TGTGCCAGCAGGCCGACAGAGGCGACGCGCTACACCTTC.

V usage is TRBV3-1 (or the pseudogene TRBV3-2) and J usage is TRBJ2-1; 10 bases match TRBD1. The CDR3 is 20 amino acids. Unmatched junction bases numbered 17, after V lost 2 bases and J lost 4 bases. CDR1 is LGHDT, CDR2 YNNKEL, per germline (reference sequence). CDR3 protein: CASSQPDGTGVFSRYNEQFF. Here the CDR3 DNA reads TGTGCCAGCAGCCAACCAGACGGGACAGGGGTCTTCAGTAGGTACAATGAGCAGTTCTTC.

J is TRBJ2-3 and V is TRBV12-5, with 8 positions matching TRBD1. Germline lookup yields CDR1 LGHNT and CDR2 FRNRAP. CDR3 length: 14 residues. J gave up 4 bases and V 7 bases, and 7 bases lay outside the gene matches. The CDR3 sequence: CASDSGQVADTQYF. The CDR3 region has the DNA TGTGCTAGTGACTCGGGACAGGTAGCAGATACGCAGTATTTT. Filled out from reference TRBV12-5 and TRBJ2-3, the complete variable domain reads DARVTQTPRHKVTEMGQEVTMRCQPILGHNTVFWYRQTMMQGLELLAYFRNRAPLDDSGMPKDRFSAEMPDATLATLKIQPSEPRDSAVYFCASDSGQVADTQYFGPGTRLTVL.

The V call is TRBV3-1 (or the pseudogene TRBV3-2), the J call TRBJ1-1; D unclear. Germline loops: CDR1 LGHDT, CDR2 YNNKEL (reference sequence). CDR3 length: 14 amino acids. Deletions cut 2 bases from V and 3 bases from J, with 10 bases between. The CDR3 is CASSQNSRYTEAFF. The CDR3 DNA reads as TGTGCCAGCAGCCAAAACAGCCGATACACTGAAGCTTTCTTT.

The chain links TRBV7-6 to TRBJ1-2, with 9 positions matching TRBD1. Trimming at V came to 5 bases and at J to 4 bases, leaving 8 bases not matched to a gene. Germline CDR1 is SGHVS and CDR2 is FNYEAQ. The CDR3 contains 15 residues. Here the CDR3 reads CASSPGQGPLYGYTF. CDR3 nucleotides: TGTGCCAGCAGCCCAGGACAGGGGCCGCTCTATGGCTACACCTTC.

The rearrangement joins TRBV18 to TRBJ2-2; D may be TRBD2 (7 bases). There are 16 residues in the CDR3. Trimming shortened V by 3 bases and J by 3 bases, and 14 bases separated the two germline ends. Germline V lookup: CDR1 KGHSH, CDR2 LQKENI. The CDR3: CASSPLRGADTGELFF. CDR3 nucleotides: TGTGCCAGCTCACCGCTCCGGGGGGCGGACACCGGGGAGCTGTTTTTT.

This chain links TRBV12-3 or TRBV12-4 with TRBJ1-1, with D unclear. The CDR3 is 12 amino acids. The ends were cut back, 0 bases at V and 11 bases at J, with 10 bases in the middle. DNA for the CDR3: TGTGCCAGCAGTTTAGCGGGCCTTCCGGCTTTCTTT. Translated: CASSLAGLPAFF.